This is a list of T cell receptor beta chains from one sample in a study of blood T cells in healthy people across ages. TCRdb fed the 5' RACE reads into MiXCR, producing one record per CDR3 protein. The table records 1.5 million to 2 million distinct CDR3 sequences, about 50% of them present only once. Sequenced sample: blood. The receptor set was obtained from a woman aged 35 to 49 in good health. CDR3s include the opening cysteine and the closing phenylalanine or tryptophan. A D gene is named only where the DNA matches it firmly. The size field is filled for only some rows; it gives once, few, many or a size class.

d_call,j_call,clone_size,v_call,cdr3_aa,cdr3_nt
TRBD1,TRBJ1-2,NA,TRBV5-1,CASSPRTGGERNYGYTF,TGCGCCAGCAGCCCCCGGACAGGAGGGGAGAGAAACTATGGCTACACCTTC
NA,TRBJ2-5,NA,TRBV25-1,CASSRGTQGWETQYF,TGTGCCAGCAGTCGGGGGACACAGGGCTGGGAGACCCAGTACTTC
NA,TRBJ2-7,NA,TRBV7-6,CASSSLEEGLTYEQYF,TGTGCCAGCAGCTCCCTAGAGGAAGGGCTAACCTACGAGCAGTACTTC
TRBD1,TRBJ2-7,NA,TRBV7-9,CASSPWGRDRENEQYF,TGTGCCAGCAGCCCCTGGGGCCGGGACAGGGAGAACGAGCAGTACTTC
NA,TRBJ2-1,NA,TRBV4-3,CASSQGTLPPQKQFF,TGCGCCAGCAGCCAAGGTACGCTTCCACCTCAAAAACAGTTCTTC
TRBD2,TRBJ2-1,NA,TRBV6-2/TRBV6-3,CASSYSLAGGYNEQFF,TGTGCCAGCAGTTACTCGCTAGCGGGGGGCTACAATGAGCAGTTCTTC
TRBD2,TRBJ2-1,few,TRBV6-1,CASSERLAGYNEQFF,TGTGCCAGCAGTGAGAGACTAGCGGGCTACAATGAGCAGTTCTTC
NA,TRBJ1-4,NA,TRBV28,CASRLQGTEKLFF,TGTGCCAGCAGGCTACAGGGAACTGAAAAACTGTTTTTT
TRBD2,TRBJ2-3,NA,TRBV20-1,CSAILAGVDTQYF,TGCAGTGCTATCTTAGCGGGGGTAGATACGCAGTATTTT
TRBD2,TRBJ2-4,NA,TRBV11-2,CASSFSSGGATDAKNIQYF,TGTGCCAGCAGCTTTTCTAGCGGGGGGGCCACAGACGCCAAAAACATTCAGTACTTC
NA,TRBJ2-7,few,TRBV27,CAGLGRGVLASYEQYF,TGTGCCGGCTTGGGTCGTGGTGTATTAGCCTCCTACGAGCAGTACTTC
TRBD1,TRBJ2-1,few,TRBV29-1,CSVEGISKRGRAYNEQFF,TGCAGCGTTGAAGGGATTTCAAAAAGGGGGCGGGCCTACAATGAGCAGTTCTTC
NA,TRBJ2-1,NA,TRBV12-3/TRBV12-4,CASSLLDPIYNEQFF,TGTGCCAGCAGTCTCCTGGATCCTATCTACAATGAGCAGTTCTTC
NA,TRBJ2-7,NA,TRBV6-2/TRBV6-3,CASRATSSYEQYF,TGTGCCAGCAGGGCGACCAGCTCCTACGAGCAGTACTTC
TRBD2,TRBJ2-5,few,TRBV4-3,CASSQDRRLAAQETQYF,TGCGCCAGCAGCCAAGATAGGAGACTAGCGGCCCAAGAGACCCAGTACTTC
TRBD1,TRBJ1-2,NA,TRBV2,CASTGDRTNYGYTF,TGTGCCAGCACCGGGGACAGAACAAACTATGGCTACACCTTC
TRBD1,TRBJ2-1,NA,TRBV3-1,CASKGGAGRRSYNEQFF,TGTGCCAGCAAAGGGGGCGCGGGCCGTCGCTCCTACAATGAGCAGTTCTTC
TRBD1,TRBJ1-1,NA,TRBV2,CASGGQGVVNTEAFF,TGTGCCAGCGGGGGACAGGGGGTCGTGAACACTGAAGCTTTCTTT
TRBD1,TRBJ2-6,NA,TRBV4-2,CASSPRTGATPGANVLTF,TGTGCCAGCAGCCCGCGGACAGGGGCCACTCCTGGGGCCAACGTCCTGACTTTC
NA,TRBJ2-3,few,TRBV5-1,CASSLAWGTVDTQYF,TGCGCCAGCAGCTTGGCCTGGGGTACGGTTGATACGCAGTATTTT
NA,TRBJ2-7,NA,TRBV7-2,CASSHRSTGAYEQYF,TGTGCCAGCAGCCACCGATCGACAGGTGCCTACGAGCAGTACTTC
NA,TRBJ1-1,NA,TRBV12-3/TRBV12-4,CASSPRVGGNTEAFF,TGTGCCAGCAGTCCCCGGGTAGGGGGGAACACTGAAGCTTTCTTT
NA,TRBJ2-5,few,TRBV6-6,CASSRPDFQYF,TGTGCCAGCAGTAGACCGGACTTCCAGTACTTC
TRBD2,TRBJ2-1,NA,TRBV28,CASSFPTSGVSTYNEQFF,TGTGCCAGCAGTTTTCCGACTAGCGGAGTATCAACCTACAATGAGCAGTTCTTC
TRBD1,TRBJ1-3,NA,TRBV27,CASSPRDRGSGNTIYF,TGTGCCAGCAGTCCTAGGGACAGGGGCTCTGGAAACACCATATATTTT
NA,TRBJ2-1,few,TRBV7-2,CASSPRTQNNEQFF,TGTGCCAGCAGCCCGAGGACCCAAAACAATGAGCAGTTCTTC
NA,TRBJ2-1,NA,TRBV14,CASSQDPWGLGGDEQFF,TGTGCCAGCAGCCAAGATCCGTGGGGCCTAGGGGGGGATGAGCAGTTCTTC
NA,TRBJ2-5,NA,TRBV6-1,CASSGLPKGTQYF,TGTGCCAGCAGTGGACTCCCTAAAGGGACCCAGTACTTC
NA,TRBJ1-4,NA,TRBV4-3,CASSQEGVDEKLFF,TGCGCCAGCAGCCAAGAGGGAGTCGATGAAAAACTGTTTTTT
TRBD2,TRBJ2-3,NA,TRBV15,CATRAGGRGDTQYF,TGTGCCACCAGAGCGGGGGGGCGGGGAGATACGCAGTATTTT
TRBD1,TRBJ2-5,NA,TRBV6-5,CASSPSGTGVSHQETQYF,TGTGCCAGCAGTCCCTCGGGGACAGGGGTGTCCCACCAAGAGACCCAGTACTTC
TRBD1,TRBJ2-1,few,TRBV12-3/TRBV12-4,CASSFALGQAFDNEQFF,TGTGCCAGCAGTTTTGCCCTCGGACAGGCTTTCGACAATGAGCAGTTCTTC
TRBD1,TRBJ1-2,NA,TRBV28,CASSLMGQGVDYGYTF,TGTGCCAGCAGTTTAATGGGACAGGGAGTGGACTATGGCTACACCTTC
TRBD1,TRBJ2-3,few,TRBV6-5,CASSSIGQGATDTQYF,TGTGCCAGCAGTTCGATAGGACAGGGGGCTACAGATACGCAGTATTTT
TRBD2,TRBJ2-4,NA,TRBV24-1,CATSEGGIAKNIQYF,TGTGCCACCAGTGAGGGAGGGATAGCCAAAAACATTCAGTACTTC
NA,TRBJ1-2,NA,TRBV3-1,CASSQVPQTPHGYTF,TGTGCCAGCAGCCAAGTCCCTCAGACGCCCCATGGCTACACCTTC